This TCR beta chain was recorded in a study of CD8 T cells in ankylosing spondylitis. Overall study results and limits: Reactive arthritis synovial fluid and blood were previously reported to contain some motif variants. Blood from ankylosing spondylitis patients appeared to carry a characteristic roughly eight-variant TCR beta motif. Disease-linked clones reportedly concentrated significantly in matched ankylosing spondylitis synovial fluid.

The CDR3 sequence is 16 residues long. Germline CDR1 reads SGHRS; CDR2 reads YFSETQ. With 5 bases removed from V and 0 bases from J, the gap between germline ends came to 12 bases. The authors made TCR beta libraries by quantitative 5'-RACE with molecular barcodes. A single record per CDR3 protein comes from TCRdb applying MiXCR to the 5' RACE reads. Of about 320,000 distinct CDR3 sequences in the sample, roughly 10% are singletons; the top ten hold 8% to 9.5%. This clonotype turned up a few times. The antigen is undetermined. The TCR originated in a female donor with ankylosing spondylitis or in good health (not recorded which). Input material: blood, either unsorted or a sorted T cell fraction (not recorded which). The gene calls are TRBV5-1 and TRBJ2-6, with D tentatively TRBD1 (5 bases). CDR3 DNA: TGCGCCAGCAGACTTGACAGCAACTCTGGGGCCAACGTCCTGACTTTC. Translated: CASRLDSNSGANVLTF.